Below, one T cell receptor (beta chain) is given with its context. This sample was taken from a study of cytomegalovirus exposure and HLA in healthy donors. Study as a whole: Of approximately 400 genotyped donors, 81% clustered with self-reported Caucasian donors.

J gave up 7 bases and V 7 bases, and 8 bases lay outside the gene matches. The CDR3 covers 14 residues. CDR1 is LNHDA, CDR2 SQIVND, per germline (reference sequence). Primers for the PCR totalled 60 Vbeta and 13 Jbeta. Clones were sequenced by immunoSEQ multiplex PCR, and TCRdb holds only the in-frame ones, with some missing. The table has about 160,000 clones, 75% to 90% seen once. The chain links TRBV19 to TRBJ2-1; 9 bases are a match to TRBD1. The TCR was taken from a man between 50 and 59 years old in good health and CMV-seropositive. The sequenced sample was PBMCs. CDR3 nucleotide sequence: TGTGCCAGTATCAGTGGGGACAGGGTTAATGAGCAGTTCTTC. This translates into CASISGDRVNEQFF.